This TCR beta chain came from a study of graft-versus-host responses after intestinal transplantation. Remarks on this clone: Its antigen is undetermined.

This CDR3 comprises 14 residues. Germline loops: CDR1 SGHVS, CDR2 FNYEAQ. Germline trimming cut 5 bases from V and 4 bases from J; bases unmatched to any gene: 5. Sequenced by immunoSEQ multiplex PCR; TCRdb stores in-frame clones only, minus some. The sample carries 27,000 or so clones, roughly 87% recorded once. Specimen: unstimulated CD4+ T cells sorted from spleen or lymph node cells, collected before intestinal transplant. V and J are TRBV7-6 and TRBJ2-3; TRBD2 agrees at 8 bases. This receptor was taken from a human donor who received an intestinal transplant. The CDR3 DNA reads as TGTGCCAGCAGCCTCCCGGGAGGGGCAGATACGCAGTATTTT. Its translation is CASSLPGGADTQYF.